A single sample is the source of the 25 T cell receptor beta chains below, sequenced in a study of blood T cell repertoires in COVID-19. Using immunoSEQ multiplex PCR, the repertoire was profiled, and TCRdb retains in-frame clones only, with some absent. The table includes 200,000 to 300,000 clones, roughly 85% detected once. Material for sequencing was peripheral blood. Every receptor here comes from a man aged 45 to 65 with COVID-19, enrolled during active disease.

This chain uses TRBV11-2 with TRBJ1-4; the match to TRBD1 covers 7 bases. V gave up 6 bases and J gave up 6 bases; unmatched junction bases: 10. Germline lookup yields CDR1 SGHAT and CDR2 FQNNGV. This CDR3 has 15 residues. CDR3 bases: TGTGCCAGCAGTCCGCGGTACAGGGGCGATGAAAAACTGTTTTTT. It is translated as CASSPRYRGDEKLFF.

In this sample, this clone turned up a few times. The chain employs TRBV2 and TRBJ1-2, with D maybe TRBD1 (5 bases). The CDR3 spans 13 residues. Germline lookup yields CDR1 SNHLY and CDR2 FYNNEI. Trimming stripped 2 bases from V and 8 bases from J, with 12 bases between. The CDR3 DNA reads as TGTGCCAGCAGTGAAACAGGCCTGGGCGGCTACACCTTC. Its protein product is CASSETGLGGYTF.

The gene calls are TRBV9 and TRBJ2-2, with 7 bases that match TRBD1. V trimming: 4 bases; J trimming: 0 bases; junction bases outside the gene matches: 6. Germline assignment: CDR1 SGDLS and CDR2 YYNGEE. This CDR3 comprises 16 residues. CDR3 sequence (DNA): TGTGCCAGCAGCCTCAGACAGGGTCCGAACACCGGGGAGCTGTTTTTT. Its translation is CASSLRQGPNTGELFF.

V gene TRBV6-6 combines with J gene TRBJ2-5; TRBD1 aligns across 8 bases. V was pared by 8 bases and J by 1 base, with 6 bases of the junction left unmatched. The V gene's germline CDR1 is MNHNY and CDR2 SVGAGI (reference sequence). The CDR3 is 14 residues long. CDR3 loop: CASHRGSFQETQYF. Here the CDR3 DNA reads TGTGCCAGCCACAGGGGGAGCTTCCAAGAGACCCAGTACTTC.

The J gene is TRBJ2-7, the V gene TRBV28; possible D gene TRBD2, 6 bases. The CDR3 loop spans 18 amino acids. CDR1 is MDHEN and CDR2 is SYDVKM in the germline V gene. Trimming took 6 bases from V and 3 from J, leaving 27 bases between them. The CDR3 loop is CASRSLRLEGPRNYEQYF. The DNA of the CDR3 is TGTGCCAGCAGGTCCTTACGACTAGAAGGCCCTCGAAACTACGAGCAGTACTTC.

This clone was detected ten times or more. V is TRBV7-3 and J is TRBJ1-2; TRBD1 aligns across 7 bases. V was clipped by 1 base and J by 6 bases; unmatched bases: 2. From germline, CDR1 is SGHTA and CDR2 FQGTGA. The CDR3 covers 13 residues. The CDR3 region is CASSLNRGDGYTF. CDR3 nucleotides: TGTGCCAGCAGCTTAAACAGGGGAGATGGCTACACCTTC.

This clone was detected a few times. The chain couples TRBV7-2 to TRBJ1-5; unclear D gene. This CDR3 contains 15 residues. V gave up 4 bases and J gave up 1 base, with 11 bases separating them. Germline V gene lookup returns CDR1 SGHTA and CDR2 FQGNSA. The CDR3 coding sequence is TGTGCCAGCAGCTCAGACGGGTTGAGCAATCAGCCCCAGCATTTT. It specifies CASSSDGLSNQPQHF.

The V and J genes are TRBV7-2 and TRBJ2-3, with D perhaps matching TRBD2 (6 bases). The CDR3 spans 17 residues. Trimming stripped 2 bases from V and 3 bases from J, with 18 bases between. Germline V CDR1 and CDR2: SGHTA, FQGNSA. The CDR3 sequence is CASSLLSGNQRTDTQYF. As DNA, the CDR3 is TGTGCCAGCAGCTTACTTAGCGGTAACCAAAGGACAGATACGCAGTATTTT.

The V call is TRBV10-2, the J call TRBJ2-1; 11 bases agree with TRBD2. V lost 5 bases, J lost 3 bases, and 3 bases stayed unmatched. This CDR3 comprises 15 residues. CDR1 is WSHSY, CDR2 SAAADI, per germline. The CDR3 nucleotides read TGCGCCAGCAGTCCTAGCGGGGGGAACTACAATGAGCAGTTCTTC. It yields the protein CASSPSGGNYNEQFF.

Details on this clone: The same CDR3 arises from other DNA sequences in this sample as well. The chain is built from TRBV6-2 or TRBV6-3 and TRBJ1-1; D is undetermined. The CDR3 length is 12 residues. The V gene's germline CDR1 is MNHEY and CDR2 SVGEGT. V was cut by 4 bases and J by 5 bases, with 8 bases left in between. The CDR3 reads CASSSVRTEAFF. CDR3 nucleotide sequence: TGTGCCAGCAGTTCTGTGAGGACTGAAGCTTTCTTT.

The chain couples TRBV3-1 (or the pseudogene TRBV3-2) to TRBJ2-1, with 8 bases fitting TRBD2. The CDR3 covers 16 residues. The J segment lost 7 bases and the V segment lost 6 bases, leaving 14 bases of the junction unmatched. The V gene's germline CDR1 is LGHDT and CDR2 YNNKEL (reference sequence). The CDR3 region is CASRPPTGTSRNEQFF. The DNA of the CDR3 is TGTGCCAGCAGGCCCCCAACTGGGACTAGTAGAAATGAGCAGTTCTTC.

V and J are TRBV28 and TRBJ1-1, with D maybe TRBD1 (5 bases). This CDR3 region has 15 residues. Germline values: CDR1 MDHEN, CDR2 SYDVKM. V shed 2 bases and J shed 3 bases, with 13 bases lying between them. The CDR3 sequence is CASSLLQALDTEAFF. The DNA of the CDR3 is TGTGCCAGCAGTTTACTACAGGCATTGGACACTGAAGCTTTCTTT.

The rearrangement links TRBV4-2 to TRBJ1-1, with 8 bases aligning to TRBD1. V was clipped by 4 bases and J by 4 bases; unmatched bases: 11. Germline V gene data show CDR1 as LGHNA and CDR2 as YNFKEQ. The CDR3 is 16 residues long. CDR3 sequence reads: CASSPTVQGASTEAFF. The CDR3 coding sequence is TGTGCCAGCAGCCCCACCGTCCAGGGGGCGAGCACTGAAGCTTTCTTT.

This rearrangement joins TRBV5-8 to TRBJ1-3; D is ambiguous. CDR3 length: 16 amino acids. With 3 bases removed from V and 3 bases from J, the gap between germline ends came to 16 bases. Germline CDR1 is SGHTS and CDR2 is YDEGEE. The chain's CDR3 is CASSSPTPAFGNTIYF. CDR3 bases: TGTGCCAGCAGCTCCCCGACACCTGCCTTTGGAAACACCATATATTTT.

The chain couples TRBV4-1 to TRBJ2-1; 7 bases match TRBD2. V shed 0 bases and J 9 bases; nucleotides not matched to a gene: 8. This CDR3 is 15 amino acids long. The germline V gene has CDR1 MGHRA and CDR2 YSYEKL. CDR3 sequence (DNA): TGCGCCAGCAGCCAAGACCCGGCGACTAGCCGTGAGCAGTTCTTC. Translation gives CASSQDPATSREQFF.

This chain joins TRBV19 and TRBJ2-3; D may be TRBD2 (7 bases). The ends were cut back, 8 bases at V and 2 bases at J, with 17 bases in the middle. Germline assignment: CDR1 LNHDA and CDR2 SQIVND (reference sequence). CDR3 length: 15 residues. This chain's CDR3 is CASSRGARNTDTQYF. The CDR3 DNA reads as TGTGCCAGTTCCCGGGGGGCCAGAAACACAGATACGCAGTATTTT.

The V gene is TRBV28, the J gene TRBJ1-6; 9 bases match TRBD1. This CDR3 comprises 17 residues. Germline V gene data show CDR1 as MDHEN and CDR2 as SYDVKM. Trimming cost V 5 bases and J 9 bases; bases outside gene matches: 14. The CDR3 loop reads CASSLTTGQGRGSPLHF. The CDR3 DNA sequence: TGTGCCAGCAGTCTTACCACGGGACAGGGTCGGGGTTCACCCCTCCACTTT.

A few counts support this clone. Here the CDR3 reads CASSLTSVNEQFF. The CDR3, as DNA: TGTGCCAGCAGCTTAACGTCTGTCAATGAGCAGTTCTTC. The genes are TRBV7-3 and TRBJ2-1; D remains ambiguous. Germline V gene data show CDR1 as SGHTA and CDR2 as FQGTGA. This CDR3 is built from 13 residues. V dropped 0 bases and J dropped 6 bases, with 6 bases sitting between them.

This rearrangement joins TRBV14 to TRBJ2-3; 7 bases fit TRBD1. Germline-derived CDR1 and CDR2 are SGHDN and FVKESK. Trimming cost V 1 base and J 6 bases; bases outside gene matches: 13. The CDR3 has 17 amino acids. The CDR3 spells CASSQAFSGGPHDTQYF. The CDR3 coding sequence is TGTGCCAGCAGCCAAGCGTTTTCAGGGGGACCACATGATACGCAGTATTTT.

The chain employs TRBV13 and TRBJ2-7; TRBD2 matches 7 bases. Losses at the gene ends were 0 bases for V and 3 bases for J; bases not matched to a gene: 8. The CDR3 consists of 16 residues. Germline CDR1 PRHDT, CDR2 FYEKMQ (reference sequence). Here the CDR3 reads CASSLGPGGLSYEQYF. The CDR3, as DNA: TGTGCCAGCAGCTTAGGCCCGGGGGGTCTGAGCTACGAGCAGTACTTC.

The chain is built from TRBV6-5 and TRBJ1-5; TRBD1 aligns across 7 bases. The CDR3 sequence is 15 residues long. Germline lookup yields CDR1 MNHEY and CDR2 SVGAGI. The ends lost 6 bases at V and 3 bases at J; junction bases unmatched: 8. In DNA form, the CDR3 reads TGTGCCAGCAGCCTGGACAGGTCGAACAATCAGCCCCAGCATTTT. Translation gives CASSLDRSNNQPQHF.

The V and J genes are TRBV5-4 and TRBJ2-7; the match to TRBD1 covers 8 bases. Losses at the gene ends were 5 bases for V and 3 bases for J; bases not matched to a gene: 7. The CDR3 contains 14 residues. CDR1 is SGHNT and CDR2 is YYREEE in the germline V gene (reference sequence). DNA for the CDR3: TGTGCCAGCAGTTCAGGACAGGGCTTCTACGAGCAGTACTTC. It yields the protein CASSSGQGFYEQYF.

This chain uses TRBV6-2 or TRBV6-3 with TRBJ1-1; TRBD1 matches 7 bases. The CDR3 sequence is 14 residues long. CDR1 is MNHEY and CDR2 is SVGEGT in the germline V gene. Unmatched junction bases numbered 7, after V lost 2 bases and J lost 7 bases. As DNA, the CDR3 is TGTGCCAGCAGTTACGGTTTAGGGACAGTTGAAGCTTTCTTT. Protein sequence: CASSYGLGTVEAFF.

The chain uses TRBV19 and TRBJ1-6; D is perhaps TRBD1 (5 bases). The CDR3 spans 13 residues. The V gene's germline CDR1 is LNHDA and CDR2 SQIVND (reference sequence). V lost 6 bases and J 7 bases, leaving 10 bases between the germline ends. The CDR3 sequence is CASSLWGNSPLHF. CDR3 in DNA: TGTGCCAGTAGCCTCTGGGGCAATTCACCCCTCCACTTT.

The CDR3 is CASSRITGDGKTQYF. The CDR3 coding sequence is TGTGCCAGCAGTCGAATTACAGGGGACGGAAAGACCCAGTACTTC. V and J are TRBV6-5 and TRBJ2-5; 7 bases align to TRBD1. CDR3 length equals 15 residues. V lost 5 bases, J lost 6 bases, and 12 bases stayed unmatched. CDR1 and CDR2 (germline): MNHEY, SVGAGI.